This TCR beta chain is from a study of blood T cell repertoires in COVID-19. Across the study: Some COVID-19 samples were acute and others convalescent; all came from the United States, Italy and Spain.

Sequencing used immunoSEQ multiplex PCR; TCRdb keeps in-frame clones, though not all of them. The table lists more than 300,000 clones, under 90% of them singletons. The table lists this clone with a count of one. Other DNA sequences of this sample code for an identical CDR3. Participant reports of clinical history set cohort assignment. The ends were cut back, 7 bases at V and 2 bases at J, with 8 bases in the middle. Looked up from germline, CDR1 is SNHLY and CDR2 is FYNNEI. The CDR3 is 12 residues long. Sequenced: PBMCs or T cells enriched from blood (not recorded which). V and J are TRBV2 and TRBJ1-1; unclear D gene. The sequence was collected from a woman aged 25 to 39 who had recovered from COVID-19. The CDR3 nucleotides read TGTGCCAGCATTCGGGGTAACACTGAAGCTTTCTTT. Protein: CASIRGNTEAFF.